Sequencing of this TCR beta chain was carried out in a study of tumor-infiltrating lymphocytes in primary liver carcinoma (dated by TCRdb to the late 2010s). Looking at the study overall: A handful of patients with histopathologically diagnosed primary liver carcinoma underwent surgical resection in China between 2015 and March 2016. Across five regions of each liver tumor, along with adjacent normal tissue and blood, the study brought together TCRbeta repertoire sequencing, expression microarrays and whole-exome sequencing. Hepatocellular carcinoma (four) or combined HCC and intrahepatic cholangiocarcinoma (one) was present in the five patients, who were three men and two women aged 30 to 69 years. High reproducibility was observed for the technical replicate repertoires, with mean shared-clone rates approximately 0.9 and correlation coefficients above 0.95. The five patients had tumors of stage T1-T3 N0M0, with maximum diameters ranging from about 4 to 11 cm. Each sample produced about 3.5 to 7.5 million productive TCRbeta reads, and read depth showed no significant difference between tissue types. A total of 35 or so specimens from 5 patients went through TCRbeta repertoire sequencing, namely 25 tumor regions, 5 adjacent noncancerous liver tissues and 5 peripheral blood samples.

TCRbeta-specific cDNA was reverse-transcribed from roughly 500 ng total RNA using a constant-region primer and ProtoScript II reverse transcriptase. Three nested multiplex PCR rounds, following a slightly modified ARM-PCR procedure, were used to build the TCRbeta libraries. Each of the first two PCR rounds ran for around 10 cycles using multiplex TRBV1-TRBV30 forward primers together with a Cbeta reverse primer. A final 25-cycle PCR with Deep VentR polymerase added sample barcodes and Illumina adapters. Before sequencing, amplicons between 200 and 500 bp were purified from gel using a QIAquick gel extraction kit. TCRbeta amplicons were sequenced on an Illumina HiSeq 2500 with 250-bp paired-end reads. Under the source paper's analysis protocol: Quality trimming of reads was performed with Trimmomatic v0.33, and paired reads were merged with FLASH v1.2.11 so that full CDR3 sequences could be recovered. V, D and J germline segments were assigned to the rearranged TCRbeta sequences by MiGEC v1.2.1b. VDJtools v1.0.0 computed clonotype statistics and Shannon-Wiener diversity indices. Except for diversity analysis, only each sample's 250 most abundant clonotypes were used in subsequent analyses to reduce sampling bias. The raw public reads went through TCRdb reprocessing: fastp at Q25, MiXCR clone calling, in-frame beta chains kept. Duplicate CDR3 protein sequences are folded into a single record with the most common DNA and genes. V and J calls and clone size were set by TCRdb, not the authors. The sample has approximately 340,000 distinct CDR3 sequences on record, about two thirds of them singletons. The top ten hold under 8% of the sample.

RNA from unsorted whole blood was extracted with TRIzol reagent, and germline DNA was obtained with the DNeasy Blood & Tissue kit. At the time of sampling, the patients had chronic HBV infection and had not received any treatment. Before surgery, approximately 4.3 milliliters of peripheral blood were drawn into K2EDTA tubes. About this clonotype itself: The clone's antigen remains unknown. Base qualities are missing; no much larger clone stands one base away.

CDR1 and CDR2 (LGHNA, YNFKEQ) derive from the germline V gene. Trimming takes 4 bases from V and 5 bases from J, and the germline ends sit 14 bases apart. Including the terminal cysteine and phenylalanine, the CDR3 comprises 14 residues. The kept DNA is CDR3 alone, 42 bases in frame from the first base. What the authors observed across the whole study: The top 250 clones made up a significantly larger repertoire fraction in tumors than in blood (p = 0.039). Because sequencing covered only the TCR beta chain and unpaired alpha chains were not captured, true repertoire diversity is likely underestimated. Bulk unsorted samples precluded comparing CD4+ and CD8+ T cell repertoires. With just 4 or 5 patients in the study, the authors point out that the findings should be validated in a larger study. Consistent with antigen-driven expansion, pairs of tumor regions showed higher repertoire overlap (mean around 36%) than either tumor-adjacent pairs (around 17%) or tumor-blood pairs (about 15%).

Sequences were obtained from peripheral blood. The clonotype comes from a man aged 40-49 years with primary liver carcinoma and hepatitis B virus infection. The rearrangement combines TRBV4-2 with TRBJ2-5; confidence is insufficient to name the D gene. The CDR3 has the sequence CASSPIAAGETQYF. The bases read TGTGCCAGCAGCCCTATAGCTGCCGGGGAGACCCAGTACTTC.